The 13 T cell receptor beta chains listed next were all sequenced from one sample in a study of metastatic and nonmetastatic thyroid tumors (TCRdb year 2020). Libraries came from PCR. The instrument was an Illumina HiSeq 4000. TCRdb reran the public reads through fastp at Q25 and MiXCR, keeping productive beta chains. This sample lists under 60,000 clones; roughly 23% were detected once. The ten largest clones represent 3.8% of the sample. None of the patients had been given any treatment before thyroid surgery. The sequenced sample consisted of blood. The receptors shown here come from a male donor with papillary thyroid cancer or a benign thyroid nodule (not recorded which). Some clones in this sample may be carry-over from other donors' samples.

There are many counts of this clone. The chain uses TRBV6-5 and TRBJ2-1; weak D call: TRBD1 (6 bases). Germline V gene lookup returns CDR1 MNHEY and CDR2 SVGAGI. With 0 bases removed from V and 5 bases from J, the gap between germline ends came to 17 bases. The CDR3 contains 17 residues. CDR3 coding DNA: TGTGCCAGCAGTTACTCGGGGGCACGGACGATAAACAATGAGCAGTTCTTC. Translation gives CASSYSGARTINNEQFF.

The table lists this clone with many counts. The CDR3 nucleotides are TGTGCCACCAGTAGACCGGGACAGGGGAATTCCGGGGAGCTGTTTTTT. Translation: CATSRPGQGNSGELFF. V gene TRBV24-1 combines with J gene TRBJ2-2; 10 nucleotides align to TRBD1. CDR1 is KGHDR and CDR2 is SFDVKD in the germline V gene. This CDR3 region has 16 residues. V lost 6 bases to trimming and J lost 6 bases; unmatched junction nucleotides: 9.

The gene calls are TRBV7-2 and TRBJ1-2; no clear D gene. V was pared by 5 bases and J by 7 bases, with 17 bases between. Germline lookup yields CDR1 SGHTA and CDR2 FQGNSA. The CDR3 runs to 14 residues. For the CDR3, the DNA is TGTGCCAGCAGCGCCCGGACTCCGAAAGGTGGCTACACCTTC. As protein: CASSARTPKGGYTF.

The chain has TRBV5-5 and TRBJ2-1; unclear D gene. The V end lost 0 bases, the J end lost 6 bases, and 13 bases lay between the germline ends. The CDR3 loop spans 15 amino acids. Germline CDR1 SGHKS, CDR2 YYEKEE (reference sequence). CDR3 loop: CASSLGTGHGNEQFF. CDR3 in DNA: TGTGCCAGCAGCTTGGGGACGGGCCACGGCAATGAGCAGTTCTTC.

This clone was counted ten times or more. The chain has TRBV6-1 and TRBJ2-2, with 8 bases fitting TRBD1. The CDR3 extends over 17 amino acids. The junction had 4 bases not matched to a gene; V was cut back by 1 base and J by 0 bases. Germline values: CDR1 MNHNS, CDR2 SASEGT. CDR3 in DNA: TGTGCCAGCAGTGAAGTTGGGGACAGGCCGAACACCGGGGAGCTGTTTTTT. Translation: CASSEVGDRPNTGELFF.

This clone was recorded at least ten times. V is TRBV2 and J is TRBJ2-3; D call uncertain. V was pared by 10 bases and J by 6 bases, with 14 bases between. This CDR3 region has 12 residues. Germline CDR1 reads SNHLY; CDR2 reads FYNNEI. The CDR3 DNA follows: TGTGCCAACCGGGTGGCGGATGATACGCAGTATTTT. Translating gives CANRVADDTQYF.

This clone showed up many times. V gene TRBV27 combines with J gene TRBJ1-2, with D possibly TRBD1 on 6 matching bases. V lost 3 bases to trimming and J lost 8 bases, with 13 bases between them. The germline CDR1 and CDR2 sequences are MNHEY and SMNVEV (reference sequence). The CDR3 has 13 residues. The CDR3 sequence is CASSFRGVGGYTF. DNA of the CDR3: TGTGCCAGCAGTTTTAGGGGGGTAGGGGGCTACACCTTC.

This clone was counted many times. This chain connects TRBV2 to TRBJ1-4; 11 bases are a match to TRBD1. Germline assignment: CDR1 SNHLY and CDR2 FYNNEI. Trimming took 4 bases from V and 10 from J; bases not matched to a gene: 5. This CDR3 contains 14 residues. CDR3: CASSVGTGGGKLFF. The CDR3, as DNA: TGTGCCAGCAGTGTCGGGACAGGGGGGGGAAAACTGTTTTTT.

V gene TRBV3-1 combines with J gene TRBJ1-6; D may be TRBD1 (5 bases). Per the germline V gene, CDR1 is LGHDT and CDR2 is YNNKEL (reference sequence). This CDR3 spans 14 amino acids. CDR3 sequence reads: CDGNFGGGGSPLHF. The CDR3 coding sequence is TGTGACGGCAACTTTGGGGGGGGAGGTTCACCCCTCCACTTT.

The chain carries TRBV7-8 and TRBJ2-7; D is tentatively TRBD1 or TRBD2 (5 bases each). The germline V gene has CDR1 SGHVS and CDR2 FQNEAQ. This CDR3 has 14 residues. The ends were cut back, 2 bases at V and 4 bases at J, with 12 bases in the middle. CDR3 coding DNA: TGTGCCAGCAGCTTACTCAGGGACGGTTACGAGCAGTACTTC. Residues: CASSLLRDGYEQYF.

A remark on this clone: This may stem from a read error, because a much larger clone lies one nucleotide away. The chain uses TRBV29-1 and TRBJ1-1; D is ambiguous. CDR1 and CDR2 from the germline V gene are SQVTM and ANQGSEA. Trimming left V 7 bases short and J 3 bases short, with 12 bases between. This CDR3 contains 12 residues. The CDR3 sequence is CSGSWWDTEAFF. The CDR3, as DNA: TGCAGCGGCTCGTGGTGGGACACTGAAGCTTTCTTT.

This clone has just a few counts. The chain is built from TRBV15 and TRBJ1-5; 9 positions agree with TRBD1. Germline loops: CDR1 LNHNV, CDR2 YYDKDF (reference sequence). The trim removed 3 bases at V and 7 bases at J, leaving 4 bases unmatched. The CDR3 runs to 14 residues. The CDR3 nucleotides read TGTGCCACCAGCAGTCACAGGGGGCGGCAGCCCCAGCATTTT. This sequence encodes CATSSHRGRQPQHF.

In this sample, this clone turned up many times. This rearrangement joins TRBV6-4 to TRBJ2-3; 8 nucleotides line up with TRBD2. The V segment lost 3 bases and the J segment 4 bases; nucleotides outside the gene matches: 6. Germline CDR1 MRHNA, CDR2 SNTAGT. The CDR3 is 15 amino acids. The CDR3 loop reads CASSDGRGAPDTQYF. For the CDR3, the DNA is TGTGCCAGCAGTGATGGGCGGGGGGCCCCAGATACGCAGTATTTT.